This T cell receptor beta chain was obtained from a study of cytomegalovirus exposure and HLA in healthy donors. It was with 60 Vbeta and 13 Jbeta primers that the PCR ran. Measured with immunoSEQ multiplex PCR; TCRdb has only the in-frame clones, and not every one. Of 140,000 to 150,000 clones in the sample, about 73% are singletons; the top ten hold approximately 2.9%. There are 15 residues in the CDR3. The V end was cut by 1 base, the J end by 4 bases, with 10 bases between. CDR1 is MGHDK and CDR2 is SYGVNS in the germline V gene. Broader study findings: HLA alleles showed associations with fewer than 20,000 TCR beta sequences in a later analysis, at a 0.05 false discovery rate.

Note on this clone: Its specificity is not known.

The chain recombines TRBV25-1 with TRBJ1-4; D gene ambiguous. The source of this sequence is a man in his forties in good health and CMV-seropositive. The sample comprised PBMCs. DNA for the CDR3: TGTGCCAGCAGTGAATCCGGGGTGGGTAATGAAAAACTGTTTTTT. It yields the protein CASSESGVGNEKLFF. Based on the CDR3 plus reference TRBV25-1 and TRBJ1-4, the full variable domain is EADIYQTPRYLVIGTGKKITLECSQTMGHDKMYWYQQDPGMELHLIHYSYGVNSTEKGDLSSESTVSRIRTEHFPLTLESARPSHTSQYLCASSESGVGNEKLFFGSGTQLSVL.